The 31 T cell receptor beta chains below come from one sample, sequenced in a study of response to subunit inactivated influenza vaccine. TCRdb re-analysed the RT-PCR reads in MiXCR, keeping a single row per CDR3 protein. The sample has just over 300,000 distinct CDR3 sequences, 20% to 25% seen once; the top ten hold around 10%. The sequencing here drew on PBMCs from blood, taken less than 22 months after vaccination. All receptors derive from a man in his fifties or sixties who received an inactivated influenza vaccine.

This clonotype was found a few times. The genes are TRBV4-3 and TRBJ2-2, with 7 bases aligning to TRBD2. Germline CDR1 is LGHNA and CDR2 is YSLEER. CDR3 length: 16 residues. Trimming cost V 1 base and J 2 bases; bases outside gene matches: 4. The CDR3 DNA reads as TGCGCCAGCAGCCAAGTCGGCGGGAGTAACACCGGGGAGCTGTTTTTT. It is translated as CASSQVGGSNTGELFF.

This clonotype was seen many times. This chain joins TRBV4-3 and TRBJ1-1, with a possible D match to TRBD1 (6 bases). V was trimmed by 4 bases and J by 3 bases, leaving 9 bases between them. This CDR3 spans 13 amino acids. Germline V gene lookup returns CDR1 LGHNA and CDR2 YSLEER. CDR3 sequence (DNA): TGCGCCAGCAGCCGGGGGCTCGACACTGAAGCTTTCTTT. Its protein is CASSRGLDTEAFF.

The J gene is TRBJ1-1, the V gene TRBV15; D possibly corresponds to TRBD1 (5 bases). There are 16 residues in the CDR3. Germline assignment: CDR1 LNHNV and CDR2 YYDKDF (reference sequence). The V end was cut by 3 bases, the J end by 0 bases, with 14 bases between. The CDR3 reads CATSSAMLGVNTEAFF. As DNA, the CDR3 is TGTGCCACCAGCAGTGCCATGTTAGGGGTGAACACTGAAGCTTTCTTT.

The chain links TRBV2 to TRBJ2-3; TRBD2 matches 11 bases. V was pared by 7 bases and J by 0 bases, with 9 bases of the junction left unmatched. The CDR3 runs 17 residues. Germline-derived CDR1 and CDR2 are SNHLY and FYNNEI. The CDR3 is CASNPGLAVWSTDTQYF. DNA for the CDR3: TGTGCCAGCAACCCGGGACTAGCGGTGTGGAGCACAGATACGCAGTATTTT.

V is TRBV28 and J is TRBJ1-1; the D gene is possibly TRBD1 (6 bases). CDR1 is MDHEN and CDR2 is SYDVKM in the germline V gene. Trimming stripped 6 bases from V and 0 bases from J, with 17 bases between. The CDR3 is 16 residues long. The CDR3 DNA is TGTGCCAGCAGCCAGCAGGGGCTGGGGTTGAACACTGAAGCTTTCTTT. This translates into CASSQQGLGLNTEAFF. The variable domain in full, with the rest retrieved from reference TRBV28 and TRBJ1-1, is DVKVTQSSRYLVKRTGEKVFLECVQDMDHENMFWYRQDPGLGLRLIYFSYDVKMKEKGDIPEGYSVSREKKERFSLILESASTNQTSMYLCASSQQGLGLNTEAFFGQGTRLTVV.

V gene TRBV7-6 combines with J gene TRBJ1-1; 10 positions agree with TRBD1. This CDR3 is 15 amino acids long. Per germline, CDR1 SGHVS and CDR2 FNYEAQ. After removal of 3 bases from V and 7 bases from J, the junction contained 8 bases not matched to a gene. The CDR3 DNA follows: TGTGCCAGCAGCTTCTTGGGACAGGGGTACAGTGAAGCTTTCTTT. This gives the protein CASSFLGQGYSEAFF. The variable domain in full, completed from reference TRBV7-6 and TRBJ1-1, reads GAGVSQSPRYKVTKRGQDVALRCDPISGHVSLYWYRQALGQGPEFLTYFNYEAQQDKSGLPNDRFSAERPEGSISTLTIQRTEQRDSAMYRCASSFLGQGYSEAFFGQGTRLTVV.

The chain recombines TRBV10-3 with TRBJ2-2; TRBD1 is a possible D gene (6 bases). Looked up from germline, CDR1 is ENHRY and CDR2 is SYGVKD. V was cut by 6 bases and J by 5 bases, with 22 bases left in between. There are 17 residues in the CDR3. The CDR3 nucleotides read TGTGCCATCAGGGGGGCAACAGGGATGGGTAAAACCGGGGAGCTGTTTTTT. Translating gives CAIRGATGMGKTGELFF.

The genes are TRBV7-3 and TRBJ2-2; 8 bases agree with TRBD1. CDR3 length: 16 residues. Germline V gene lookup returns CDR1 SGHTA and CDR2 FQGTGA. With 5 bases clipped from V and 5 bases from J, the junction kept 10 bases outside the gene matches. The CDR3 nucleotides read TGTGCCAGCAGCCCTCGGACAGGGACTCCAACCGGGGAGCTGTTTTTT. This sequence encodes CASSPRTGTPTGELFF.

CDR3 nucleotide sequence: TGTGCCAGCAGTTTAGGTCTTTCCGGGACTAGCACCGGGGAGCTGTTTTTT. Translating gives CASSLGLSGTSTGELFF. V usage is TRBV27 and J usage is TRBJ2-2; 8 positions match TRBD2. J was trimmed by 4 bases and V by 2 bases; bases with no gene match: 9. CDR3 size: 17 residues. Per germline, CDR1 MNHEY and CDR2 SMNVEV (reference sequence).

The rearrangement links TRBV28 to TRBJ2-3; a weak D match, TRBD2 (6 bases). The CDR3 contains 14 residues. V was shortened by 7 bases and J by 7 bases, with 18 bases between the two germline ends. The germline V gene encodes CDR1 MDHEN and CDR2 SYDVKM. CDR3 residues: CASKTLANSYTQYF. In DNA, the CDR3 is TGTGCCAGCAAGACACTAGCAAATTCCTATACGCAGTATTTT.

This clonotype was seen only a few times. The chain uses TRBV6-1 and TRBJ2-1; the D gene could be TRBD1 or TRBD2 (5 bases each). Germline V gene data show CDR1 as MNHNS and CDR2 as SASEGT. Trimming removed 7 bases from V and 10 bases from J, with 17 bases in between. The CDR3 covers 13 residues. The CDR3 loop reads CASTLSDEGEQFF. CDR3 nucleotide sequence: TGTGCCAGCACCCTTTCGGACGAGGGGGAGCAGTTCTTC.

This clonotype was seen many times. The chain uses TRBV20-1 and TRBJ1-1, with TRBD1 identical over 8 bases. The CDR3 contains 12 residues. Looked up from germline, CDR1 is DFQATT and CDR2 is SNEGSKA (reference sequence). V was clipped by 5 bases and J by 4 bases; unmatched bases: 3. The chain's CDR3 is CSASDRVTEAFF. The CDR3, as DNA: TGCAGTGCTTCGGACAGGGTCACTGAAGCTTTCTTT.

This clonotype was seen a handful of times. CDR3 bases: TGTGCCAGCTCCCAAACAATTACGGGAAATCAGCCCCAGCATTTT. Translated: CASSQTITGNQPQHF. This rearrangement joins TRBV18 to TRBJ1-5; D unclear. Germline loops: CDR1 KGHSH, CDR2 LQKENI. Trimming removed 6 bases from V and 4 bases from J, with 16 bases in between. The CDR3 loop spans 15 amino acids. The variable domain in full, completed from reference TRBV18 and TRBJ1-5, reads NAGVMQNPRHLVRRRGQEARLRCSPMKGHSHVYWYRQLPEEGLKFMVYLQKENIIDESGMPKERFSAEFPKEGPSILRIQQVVRGDSAAYFCASSQTITGNQPQHFGDGTRLSIL.

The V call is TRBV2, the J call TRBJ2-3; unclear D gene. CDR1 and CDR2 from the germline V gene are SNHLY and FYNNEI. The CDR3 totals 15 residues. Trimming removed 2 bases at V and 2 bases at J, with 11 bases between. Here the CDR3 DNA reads TGTGCCAGCAGTGAAACCCGACTTTTCACAGATACGCAGTATTTT. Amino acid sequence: CASSETRLFTDTQYF. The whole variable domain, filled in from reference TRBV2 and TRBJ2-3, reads EPEVTQTPSHQVTQMGQEVILRCVPISNHLYFYWYRQILGQKVEFLVSFYNNEISEKSEIFDDQFSVERPDGSNFTLKIRSTKLEDSAMYFCASSETRLFTDTQYFGPGTRLTVL.

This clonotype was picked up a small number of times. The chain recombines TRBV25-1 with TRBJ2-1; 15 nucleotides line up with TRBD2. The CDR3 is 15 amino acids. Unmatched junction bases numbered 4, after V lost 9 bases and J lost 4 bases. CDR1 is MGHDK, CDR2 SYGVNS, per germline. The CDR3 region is CARGTSGRTYNEQFF. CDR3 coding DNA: TGTGCCAGAGGGACTAGCGGGAGGACTTACAATGAGCAGTTCTTC.

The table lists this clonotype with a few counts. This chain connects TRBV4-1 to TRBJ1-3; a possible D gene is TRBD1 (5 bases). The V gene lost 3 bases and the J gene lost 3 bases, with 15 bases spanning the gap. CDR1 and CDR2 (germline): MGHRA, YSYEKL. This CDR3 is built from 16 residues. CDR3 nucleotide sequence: TGCGCCAGCAGCCAGACCACGACAGCCTTTGGAAACACCATATATTTT. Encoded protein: CASSQTTTAFGNTIYF.

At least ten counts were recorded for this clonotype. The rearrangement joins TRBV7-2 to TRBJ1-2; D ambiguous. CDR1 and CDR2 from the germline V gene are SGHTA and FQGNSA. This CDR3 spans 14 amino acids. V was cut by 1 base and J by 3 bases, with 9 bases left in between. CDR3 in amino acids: CASSLEAAHYGYTF. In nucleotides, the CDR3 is TGTGCCAGCAGCTTAGAAGCAGCCCACTATGGCTACACCTTC.

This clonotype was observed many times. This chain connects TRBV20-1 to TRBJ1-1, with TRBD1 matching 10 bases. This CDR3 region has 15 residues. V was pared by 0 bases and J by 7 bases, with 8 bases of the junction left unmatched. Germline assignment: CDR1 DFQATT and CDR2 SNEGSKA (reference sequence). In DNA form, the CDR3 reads TGCAGTGCTAGAGACAGGTACGGGACAGGGGTTGAAGCTTTCTTT. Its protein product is CSARDRYGTGVEAFF.

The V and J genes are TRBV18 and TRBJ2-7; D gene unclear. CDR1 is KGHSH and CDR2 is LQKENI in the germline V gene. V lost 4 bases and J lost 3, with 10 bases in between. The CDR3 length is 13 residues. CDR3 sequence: CASSLNFNYEQYF. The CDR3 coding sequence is TGTGCCAGCTCACTCAACTTCAACTACGAGCAGTACTTC. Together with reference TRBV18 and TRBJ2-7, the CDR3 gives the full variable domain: NAGVMQNPRHLVRRRGQEARLRCSPMKGHSHVYWYRQLPEEGLKFMVYLQKENIIDESGMPKERFSAEFPKEGPSILRIQQVVRGDSAAYFCASSLNFNYEQYFGPGTRLTVT.

The CDR3 is CASSYSPSQSEAFF. Here the CDR3 DNA reads TGTGCCAGCAGTTACTCGCCCAGTCAATCTGAAGCTTTCTTT. The chain has TRBV6-5 and TRBJ1-1; D uncertain. Per germline, CDR1 MNHEY and CDR2 SVGAGI. The CDR3 runs 14 residues. The V and J ends lost 0 bases and 6 bases respectively, with 11 bases between them.

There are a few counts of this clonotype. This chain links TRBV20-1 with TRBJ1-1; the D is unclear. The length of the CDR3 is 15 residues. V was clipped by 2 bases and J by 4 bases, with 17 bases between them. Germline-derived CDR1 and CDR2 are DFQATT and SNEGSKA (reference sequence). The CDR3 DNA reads TGCAGTGCTAGACCCGGCTCCAGCGGAGGCACTGAAGCTTTCTTT. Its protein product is CSARPGSSGGTEAFF.

CDR3 residues: CSVGLAGLGETQYF. The CDR3 bases are TGCAGCGTAGGACTAGCGGGGCTCGGAGAGACCCAGTACTTC. This rearrangement joins TRBV29-1 to TRBJ2-5; TRBD2 agrees at 12 bases. There are 14 residues in the CDR3. V lost 6 bases to trimming and J lost 4 bases; unmatched junction nucleotides: 6. The germline CDR1 and CDR2 sequences are SQVTM and ANQGSEA. Full variable domain (outside the CDR3, taken from reference TRBV29-1 and TRBJ2-5): SAVISQKPSRDICQRGTSLTIQCQVDSQVTMMFWYRQQPGQSLTLIATANQGSEATYESGFVIDKFPISRPNLTFSTLTVSNMSPEDSSIYLCSVGLAGLGETQYFGPGTRLLVL.

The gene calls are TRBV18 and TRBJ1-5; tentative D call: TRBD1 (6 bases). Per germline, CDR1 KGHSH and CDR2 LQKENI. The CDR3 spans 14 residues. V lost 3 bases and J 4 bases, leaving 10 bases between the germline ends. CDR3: CASSPVDRNQPQHF. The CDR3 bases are TGTGCCAGCTCACCGGTCGACAGGAATCAGCCCCAGCATTTT.

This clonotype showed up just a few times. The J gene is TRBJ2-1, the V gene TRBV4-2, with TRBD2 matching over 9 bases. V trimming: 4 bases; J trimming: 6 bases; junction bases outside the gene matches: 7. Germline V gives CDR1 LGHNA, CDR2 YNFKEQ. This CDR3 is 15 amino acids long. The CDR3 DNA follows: TGTGCCAGCAGCCTCGGGACTAGCAGAACCAATGAGCAGTTCTTC. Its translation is CASSLGTSRTNEQFF.

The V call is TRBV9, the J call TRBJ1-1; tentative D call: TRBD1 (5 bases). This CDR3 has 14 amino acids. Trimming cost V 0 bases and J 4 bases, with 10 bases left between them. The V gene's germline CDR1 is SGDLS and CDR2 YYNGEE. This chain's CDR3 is CASSVVEGSTEAFF. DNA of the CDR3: TGTGCCAGCAGCGTAGTAGAGGGGTCCACTGAAGCTTTCTTT. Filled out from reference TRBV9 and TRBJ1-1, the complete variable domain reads DSGVTQTPKHLITATGQRVTLRCSPRSGDLSVYWYQQSLDQGLQFLIQYYNGEERAKGNILERFSAQQFPDLHSELNLSSLELGDSALYFCASSVVEGSTEAFFGQGTRLTVV.

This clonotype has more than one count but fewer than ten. This CDR3 reads CASSSHQVNTEAFF. The CDR3 DNA reads TGTGCCAGCAGCTCCCATCAAGTGAACACTGAAGCTTTCTTT. The V and J genes are TRBV21-1 and TRBJ1-1. TRBV21-1 is termed a pseudogene. The CDR3 extends over 14 amino acids.

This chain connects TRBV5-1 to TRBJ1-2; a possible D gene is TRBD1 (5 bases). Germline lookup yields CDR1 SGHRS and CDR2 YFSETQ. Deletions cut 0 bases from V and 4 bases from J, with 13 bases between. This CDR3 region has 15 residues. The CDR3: CASSLEWGDLYGYTF. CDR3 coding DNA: TGCGCCAGCAGCTTGGAGTGGGGGGACCTCTATGGCTACACCTTC.

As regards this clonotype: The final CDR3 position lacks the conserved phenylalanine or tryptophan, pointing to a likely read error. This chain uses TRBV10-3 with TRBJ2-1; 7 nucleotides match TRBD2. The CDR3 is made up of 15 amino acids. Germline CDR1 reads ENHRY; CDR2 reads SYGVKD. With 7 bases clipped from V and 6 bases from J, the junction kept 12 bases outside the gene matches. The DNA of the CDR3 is TGTGCCATCAAGCGGGACGGCGTTCTAGGCAATGAGCAGTTCCTC. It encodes CAIKRDGVLGNEQFL.

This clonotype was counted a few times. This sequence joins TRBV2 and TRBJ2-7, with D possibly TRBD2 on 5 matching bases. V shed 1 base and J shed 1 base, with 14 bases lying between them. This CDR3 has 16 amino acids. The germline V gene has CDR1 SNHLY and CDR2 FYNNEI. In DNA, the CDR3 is TGTGCCAGCAGTGAAGGCGGTGGACTGACATCCTACGAGCAGTACTTC. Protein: CASSEGGGLTSYEQYF.

CDR3 sequence: CASSPRAGGLMNTEAFF. DNA for the CDR3: TGCGCCAGCAGCCCCCGGGCAGGAGGCCTTATGAACACTGAAGCTTTCTTT. The rearrangement links TRBV4-3 to TRBJ1-1; D gene ambiguous. CDR1 is LGHNA, CDR2 YSLEER, per germline. V lost 4 bases to trimming and J lost 0 bases, with 18 bases between them. The CDR3 runs 17 residues.

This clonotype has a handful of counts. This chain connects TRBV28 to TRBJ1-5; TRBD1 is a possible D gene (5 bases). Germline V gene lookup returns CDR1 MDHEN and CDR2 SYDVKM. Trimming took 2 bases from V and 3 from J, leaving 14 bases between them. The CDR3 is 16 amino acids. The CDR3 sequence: CASSLMGPSNNQPQHF. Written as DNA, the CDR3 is TGTGCCAGCAGTTTAATGGGACCCAGTAACAATCAGCCCCAGCATTTT.